This T cell receptor (beta chain) came from a study of human T cells and chemical hapten exposure. At the level of the study: Largely, small differences in pooled library volume made per-sample TCR yields vary.

Time point denoted: patch test 1, 2 weeks after DPC sensitization. Treatment defined: therapeutic diphenylcyclopropenone sensitization with weekly scalp DPC. Germline lookup yields CDR1 SNHLY and CDR2 FYNNEI. Trimming took 1 base from V and 2 from J; bases not matched to a gene: 5. The CDR3 extends over 15 amino acids. TCRdb re-called the RACE reads through MiXCR, storing one row per CDR3 protein. This table holds roughly 380,000 distinct CDR3 sequences, more than 4.5% found once. This TCR came from a woman between 45 and 60 years old with alopecia areata. Some clones in this sample may be carry-over from other donors' samples. The chain links TRBV2 to TRBJ2-7; TRBD2 agrees at 7 bases. The source was whole blood, collected in connection with sensitization to the hapten diphenylcyclopropenone (DPC). CDR3: CASSEGGGDAYEQYF. CDR3 nucleotides: TGTGCCAGCAGTGAAGGGGGAGGGGACGCCTACGAGCAGTACTTC.